This T cell receptor beta chain was observed in a study of healthy donors' naive CD4 and CD8 T cells. Overall study context: A new alpha primer set targeted every functional IMGT alpha variant. Whole-study findings and limits: Alpha and beta chains were sequenced in bulk without pairing.

A linear amplification protocol produced the TCR libraries from roughly 550 ng of total RNA. TCRdb re-called the reads through MiXCR, storing one row per CDR3 protein. The profile covers approximately 200,000 distinct CDR3 sequences, with 65% to 75% appearing a single time and roughly 2.3% taken by the ten largest. The CDR3 runs 17 residues. The ends lost 7 bases at V and 1 base at J; junction bases unmatched: 14. CDR1 and CDR2 from the germline V gene are LNHNV and YYDKDF (reference sequence). Naive T cells were sorted: CD4+CD8-CD45RO-CD45RA+ for CD4+, CD8+CD4-CD45RA+CD27bright for CD8+. With regard to this clonotype: Its antigen remains unidentified.

The rearrangement joins TRBV15 to TRBJ1-1, with 8 positions matching TRBD1. The receptor was isolated from a pool of human donors in good health; the sample pools cells from several healthy donors. Sequencing was performed on naive CD4+ and CD8+ T cells sorted from blood, pooled from several donors. CDR3 amino acids: CATTNDRGDLRNTEAFF. CDR3 in DNA: TGTGCCACCACGAATGACAGGGGCGACCTAAGGAACACTGAAGCTTTCTTT.